The clone carrying this TCR beta chain was seen ten or more times. These data belong to a study of T cells in Graves' hyperthyroidism and ophthalmopathy. What was amplified from RNA transcripts were TCR beta CDR3 regions. TCR CDR3 underwent first-round RT-PCR with the HTBI primer set. TCRdb called the multiplex PCR reads again in MiXCR, with one record for every CDR3 protein. The sample carries 500,000 to 750,000 distinct CDR3 sequences, more than 45% recorded once. With 1 base removed from V and 7 bases from J, the gap between germline ends came to 15 bases. Germline values: CDR1 SGDLS, CDR2 YYNGEE. This CDR3 has 15 residues.

V gene TRBV9 combines with J gene TRBJ1-5, with a tentative D call TRBD1 (5 bases). Sequencing used peripheral blood or thyroid tissue (not recorded which). This sequence originates from a woman between 18 and 29 years old with Graves' hyperthyroidism. DNA of the CDR3: TGTGCCAGCAGCGTATCAGGGACGGGGGAACAGCCCCAGCATTTT. It specifies CASSVSGTGEQPQHF. The variable domain in full, with the rest retrieved from reference TRBV9 and TRBJ1-5, is DSGVTQTPKHLITATGQRVTLRCSPRSGDLSVYWYQQSLDQGLQFLIQYYNGEERAKGNILERFSAQQFPDLHSELNLSSLELGDSALYFCASSVSGTGEQPQHFGDGTRLSIL.